The 11 T cell receptor beta chains below were found in one sample sequenced in a study of cytomegalovirus exposure and HLA in healthy donors. A multiplex PCR was run with 60 Vbeta primers and 13 Jbeta primers. Sequencing used immunoSEQ multiplex PCR; TCRdb keeps in-frame clones, though not all of them. The repertoire includes more than 110,000 clones, 65% to 80% of them detected once, and 1.6% sits in the top ten. Sequencing was done on a sample of PBMCs. These TCRs come from a woman aged 30 to 39 in good health and CMV-seronegative.

The V call is TRBV11-2, the J call TRBJ2-7; TRBD2 might be the D (5 bases). Germline CDR1 SGHAT, CDR2 FQNNGV. The length of the CDR3 is 15 residues. The V end lost 5 bases, the J end lost 3 bases, and 17 bases lay between the germline ends. The DNA of the CDR3 is TGTGCCAGCAGCCTGTCGATCCAACGGGGCTACGAGCAGTACTTC. This codes for CASSLSIQRGYEQYF.

The chain joins TRBV28 to TRBJ1-4; possible D gene TRBD1, 5 bases. CDR1 and CDR2 from the germline V gene are MDHEN and SYDVKM. The CDR3 runs 13 residues. V was pared by 8 bases and J by 3 bases, with 10 bases between. CDR3 in amino acids: CASSGVPNEKLFF. CDR3 DNA: TGTGCCAGCTCGGGGGTTCCTAATGAAAAACTGTTTTTT.

The V call is TRBV5-6, the J call TRBJ2-2, with D possibly being TRBD1 (8 bases). The CDR3 runs 15 residues. Germline V gene data show CDR1 as SGHDT and CDR2 as YYEEEE. The V gene lost 4 bases and the J gene lost 3 bases, with 13 bases spanning the gap. Here the CDR3 reads CASSPTGGDTGELFF. In DNA, the CDR3 is TGTGCCAGCAGCCCTACAGGGGGGGACACCGGGGAGCTGTTTTTT. The full variable domain, rest sourced from reference TRBV5-6 and TRBJ2-2, is DAGVTQSPTHLIKTRGQQVTLRCSPKSGHDTVSWYQQALGQGPQFIFQYYEEEERQRGNFPDRFSGHQFPNYSSELNVNALLLGDSALYLCASSPTGGDTGELFFGEGSRLTVL.

The J gene is TRBJ2-1, the V gene TRBV6-5; D may be TRBD1 (5 bases). Germline lookup yields CDR1 MNHEY and CDR2 SVGAGI. This CDR3 is 13 amino acids long. V gave up 5 bases and J gave up 7 bases, with 12 bases separating them. CDR3 sequence reads: CASSLDKGNEQFF. In nucleotides, the CDR3 is TGTGCCAGCAGTCTAGACAAGGGGAATGAGCAGTTCTTC.

The J gene is TRBJ2-3, the V gene TRBV9; TRBD2 agrees at 12 bases. The length of the CDR3 is 18 residues. Germline-derived CDR1 and CDR2 are SGDLS and YYNGEE. V trimming: 0 bases; J trimming: 2 bases; junction bases outside the gene matches: 7. The CDR3: CASSVASLAGGPTDTQYF. CDR3 in DNA: TGTGCCAGCAGCGTAGCCTCCCTAGCGGGGGGGCCCACAGATACGCAGTATTTT.

This clone was observed a few times. CDR3 loop: CASSPLAGMNTEAFF. Here the CDR3 DNA reads TGTGCCAGCTCACCCCTCGCCGGGATGAACACTGAAGCTTTCTTT. The genes are TRBV18 and TRBJ1-1; D gene unclear. Germline V gene lookup returns CDR1 KGHSH and CDR2 LQKENI. The ends were cut back, 3 bases at V and 0 bases at J, with 11 bases in the middle. The CDR3 sequence is 15 residues long.

V gene TRBV10-3 combines with J gene TRBJ2-2; D possibly corresponds to TRBD1 (5 bases). Germline values: CDR1 ENHRY, CDR2 SYGVKD. V was clipped by 8 bases and J by 2 bases, with 9 bases between them. CDR3 size: 13 residues. In DNA, the CDR3 is TGTGCCATCGTACAGGATAACACCGGGGAGCTGTTTTTT. Residues: CAIVQDNTGELFF.

This chain uses TRBV25-1 with TRBJ1-3; 9 positions agree with TRBD1. The V and J ends lost 6 bases and 4 bases, in that order; junction bases with no gene match: 4. CDR3 length: 14 amino acids. Germline V gene data show CDR1 as MGHDK and CDR2 as SYGVNS. This CDR3 reads CASRRTGDGNTIYF. The CDR3, as DNA: TGTGCCAGCAGAAGGACAGGGGACGGAAACACCATATATTTT.

The chain employs TRBV5-1 and TRBJ1-2; weak D call: TRBD1 (5 bases). Deletions cut 2 bases from V and 6 bases from J, with 14 bases between. Germline CDR1 and CDR2: SGHRS and YFSETQ. This CDR3 is 14 amino acids long. CDR3 sequence reads: CASSLGDTQNGYTF. Written as DNA, the CDR3 is TGCGCCAGCAGCTTAGGGGATACGCAGAATGGCTACACCTTC.

This chain links TRBV6-5 with TRBJ2-2; D ambiguous. V lost 10 bases to trimming and J lost 0 bases, with 9 bases between them. The CDR3 extends over 13 amino acids. CDR1 and CDR2 (germline): MNHEY, SVGAGI. The CDR3 region is CATCRANTGELFF. The CDR3 DNA sequence: TGTGCCACCTGCCGGGCGAACACCGGGGAGCTGTTTTTT.

This clone was seen once. The rearrangement links TRBV7-9 to TRBJ2-3; 8 bases match TRBD1. The CDR3 runs 15 residues. V shed 4 bases and J 5 bases; nucleotides not matched to a gene: 8. Germline loops: CDR1 SEHNR, CDR2 FQNEAQ (reference sequence). In DNA form, the CDR3 reads TGTGCCAGCAGCTATGTACAGGGGGTGGGAGATACGCAGTATTTT. Translated: CASSYVQGVGDTQYF. The entire variable domain, with the rest obtained from reference TRBV7-9 and TRBJ2-3, is as follows: DTGVSQNPRHKITKRGQNVTFRCDPISEHNRLYWYRQTLGQGPEFLTYFQNEAQLEKSRLLSDRFSAERPKGSFSTLEIQRTEQGDSAMYLCASSYVQGVGDTQYFGPGTRLTVL.